This record covers a single T cell receptor beta chain. Antigen: not known. This sample stems from a study of T cell repertoires in cytomegalovirus infection. The study, taken as a whole, reports: There were HLA-C-restricted CMV-specific TCR beta clonotypes dominating the ex vivo response.

TCRdb called the reads again in MiXCR, with one record for every CDR3 protein. The sample has 160,000 or so distinct CDR3 sequences; 17% are singletons. V lost 8 bases to trimming and J lost 7 bases, with 15 bases between them. Germline V gene data show CDR1 as MNHEY and CDR2 as SVGAGI. The CDR3 extends over 12 amino acids. The sequenced material came from CD8+ T cells from PBMCs. The chain recombines TRBV6-5 with TRBJ2-7; maybe TRBD2 (6 bases). The source is a human donor in good health (CMV status not recorded). Some clones in this sample may be carry-over from other donors' samples. DNA of the CDR3: TGTGCCAGCGGGGACTTCCCGGGGGAGCAGTACTTC. Translated: CASGDFPGEQYF.